This T cell receptor beta chain was recorded in a study of T cells in women clearing cervical HPV infection. Looking at the study overall: Cases were women with histologically confirmed HPV16-related CIN3 or worse, including a couple of invasive cancers.

V lost 4 bases and J lost 3; bases outside the gene matches: 2. Germline V gene sequence: CDR1 SGHRS, CDR2 YFSETQ. This CDR3 spans 15 amino acids. A note on this clone: The read terminates 3 residues ahead of where the CDR3 ends, so the germline J gene completes it.

Data came from immunoSEQ multiplex PCR; TCRdb stores just in-frame clones and leaves some out. The sample shows under 40,000 clones, and under 4% sits with its ten largest clones. Material: blood buffy coat. The TCR originated in a woman aged 18 to 69 with a cervical HPV16 infection that either progressed to CIN3+ or cleared (not recorded which). The V and J genes are TRBV5-1 and TRBJ2-2; the match to TRBD2 covers 11 bases. The DNA read from the CDR3 is TGCGCCAGCAGCCAACTAGCGGGGGACACCGGGGAG. Translation: CASSQLAGDTGE. The CDR3 reads in full as CASSQLAGDTGELFF.